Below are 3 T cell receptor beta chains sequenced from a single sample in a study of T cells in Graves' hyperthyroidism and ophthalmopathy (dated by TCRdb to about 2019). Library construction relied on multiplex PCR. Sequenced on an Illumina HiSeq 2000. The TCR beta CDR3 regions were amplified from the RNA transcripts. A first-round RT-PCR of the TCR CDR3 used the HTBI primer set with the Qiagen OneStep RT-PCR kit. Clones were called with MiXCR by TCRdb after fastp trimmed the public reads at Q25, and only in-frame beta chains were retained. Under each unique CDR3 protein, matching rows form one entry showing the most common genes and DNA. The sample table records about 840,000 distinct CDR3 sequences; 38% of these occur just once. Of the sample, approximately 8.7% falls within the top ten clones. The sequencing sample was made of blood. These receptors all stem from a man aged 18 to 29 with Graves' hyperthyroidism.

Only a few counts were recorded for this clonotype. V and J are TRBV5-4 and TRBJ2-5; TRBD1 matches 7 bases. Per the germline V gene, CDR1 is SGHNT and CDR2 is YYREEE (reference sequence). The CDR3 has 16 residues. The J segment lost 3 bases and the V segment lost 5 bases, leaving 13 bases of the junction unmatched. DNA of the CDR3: TGTGCCAGCAGTTATCAAGGGGGCAGGTCGAAAGAGACCCAGTACTTC. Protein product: CASSYQGGRSKETQYF. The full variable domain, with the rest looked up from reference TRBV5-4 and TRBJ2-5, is ETGVTQSPTHLIKTRGQQVTLRCSSQSGHNTVSWYQQALGQGPQFIFQYYREEENGRGNFPPRFSGLQFPNYSSELNVNALELDDSALYLCASSYQGGRSKETQYFGPGTRLLVL.

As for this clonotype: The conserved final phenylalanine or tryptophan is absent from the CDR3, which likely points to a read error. CDR3 sequence reads: CASSQEEPLVYEQYS. CDR3 bases: TGCGCCAGCAGCCAAGAAGAACCGCTGGTCTACGAGCAGTACTCC. This chain connects TRBV4-1 to TRBJ2-7, with unresolved D. Germline CDR1 MGHRA, CDR2 YSYEKL. V was clipped by 0 bases and J by 3 bases, with 12 bases between them. CDR3 length: 15 amino acids.

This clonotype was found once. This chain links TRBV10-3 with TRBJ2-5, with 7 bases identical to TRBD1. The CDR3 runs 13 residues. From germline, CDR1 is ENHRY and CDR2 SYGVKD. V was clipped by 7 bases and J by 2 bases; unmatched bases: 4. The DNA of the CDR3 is TGTGCCATCAACCGGGACAGACAAGAGACCCAGTACTTC. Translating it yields CAINRDRQETQYF.